This entry features one T cell receptor (beta chain) sequence. Antigen: not known. V lost 4 bases, J lost 1 base, and 7 bases lay in between. Germline loops: CDR1 LNHDA, CDR2 SQIVND (reference sequence). The CDR3 loop spans 13 amino acids. The sample originates from a study of a mutant IDH1 vaccine in newly diagnosed glioma. About the study: Of the patients given treatment, 62.5% were male and 37.5% were female, and a mean age of about 40 years was recorded. Patients' prior therapy spanned radiotherapy, temozolomide, or both; most underwent both.

Points from the study as a whole: Pseudoprogression apparently tracked independently of changes in top peripheral T cell clonotypes.

Time point: baseline, week 1 (first vaccination visit). Treatment: pre-vaccination baseline after standard-of-care therapy. TCRdb keeps only in-frame clones here, not all; method: immunoSEQ multiplex PCR. This sample carries 30,000 to 40,000 clones, 92% of them seen once, and the ten largest clones take 15% to 20%. The receptor was isolated from a man younger than 30 with glioma. The sequencing here drew on PBMCs, taken from a glioma patient treated with radiotherapy, temozolomide or both. The rearrangement joins TRBV19 to TRBJ1-1; the D is unclear. The chain's CDR3 is CASSSAENTEAFF. The CDR3 coding sequence is TGTGCCAGTAGTAGCGCGGAGAACACTGAAGCTTTCTTT.